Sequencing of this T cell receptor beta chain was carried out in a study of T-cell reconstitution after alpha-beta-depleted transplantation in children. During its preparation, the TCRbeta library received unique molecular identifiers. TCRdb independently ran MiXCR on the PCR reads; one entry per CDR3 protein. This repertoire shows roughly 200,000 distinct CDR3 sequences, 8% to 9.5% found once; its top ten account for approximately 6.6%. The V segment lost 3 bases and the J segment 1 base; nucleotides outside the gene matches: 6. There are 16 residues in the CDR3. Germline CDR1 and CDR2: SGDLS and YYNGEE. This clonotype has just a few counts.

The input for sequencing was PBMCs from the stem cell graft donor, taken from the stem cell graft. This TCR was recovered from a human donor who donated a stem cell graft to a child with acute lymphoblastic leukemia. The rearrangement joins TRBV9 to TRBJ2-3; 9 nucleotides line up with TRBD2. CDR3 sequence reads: CASSEGRGGGTDTQYF. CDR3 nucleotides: TGTGCCAGCAGCGAAGGGCGGGGGGGCGGCACAGATACGCAGTATTTT.